These T cell receptor beta chains were read from a single sample in a study of blood T cell repertoires in COVID-19. The protocol was immunoSEQ multiplex PCR, while the TCRdb copy is restricted to in-frame clones and leaves out a portion. The sample lists about 86,000 clones; around 87% were seen once. Material for sequencing was peripheral blood. The receptors shown here come from a human donor in a cohort sampled during active COVID-19. The CDR3 runs from the conserved cysteine through the conserved F or W. The order of the fields is D gene, V gene, J gene, clone size, CDR3 DNA, CDR3 protein. The D gene is left open where the match is weak. The size field is filled for only some rows; it gives once, few, many or a size class.

>TRBD2|TRBV28|TRBJ2-5|.
TGTGCCAGCAGTCTAGCGGGAGTGGGAAAGACCCAGTACTTC
CASSLAGVGKTQYF
>.|TRBV10-3|TRBJ1-6|.
TGTGCCATCAGTGAGTCGACTATAGGGTCCTTTAATTCACCCCTCCACTTT
CAISESTIGSFNSPLHF
>TRBD1|TRBV5-8|TRBJ2-1|.
TGTGCCTCATCATACAGGGGGGAGACCTACAATGAGCAGTTCTTC
CASSYRGETYNEQFF
>TRBD1|TRBV12-3/TRBV12-4|TRBJ1-2|.
TGTGCCAGCAGCCCCACAGGGGGCCATGGCTACACCTTC
CASSPTGGHGYTF
>TRBD2|TRBV5-1|TRBJ2-7|few
TGCGCCAGCAGCTTGGGGGCGGGAGGTATGGGCTACGAGCAGTACTTC
CASSLGAGGMGYEQYF
>.|TRBV5-5|TRBJ1-2|.
TGTGCCAGCAGCTTGGCAGGGACAAGTTCGGGCTACACCTTC
CASSLAGTSSGYTF
>TRBD1|TRBV27|TRBJ2-7|.
TGTGCCAGCAGTTTCGACAGGGGCCCCTACGAGCAGTACTTC
CASSFDRGPYEQYF
>TRBD1|TRBV27|TRBJ1-6|.
TGTGCCACCCGGGACAGGGGTAATTCACCCCTCCACTTT
CATRDRGNSPLHF
>TRBD2|TRBV6-6|TRBJ2-1|.
TGTGCCAGCAGTCCCCGAGGTAGCGGGAGTAAGTCTTACAATGAGCAGTTCTTC
CASSPRGSGSKSYNEQFF
>.|TRBV10-3|TRBJ1-6|.
TGTGCCATCAGCGGAGCCAATTCACCCCTCCACTTT
CAISGANSPLHF
>.|TRBV2|TRBJ2-5|.
TGTGCCAGCTGGGGTGGGGCCGCGGGGGAGACCCAGTACTTC
CASWGGAAGETQYF
>.|TRBV18|TRBJ1-6|.
TGTGCCAGCTCACCACAGGGGCCTAGAAATTCACCCCTCCACTTT
CASSPQGPRNSPLHF
>.|TRBV5-1|TRBJ2-7|.
TGCGCCAGCAGCTTGGCCGCGGGACAGCCGGCCCCCTACGAGCAGTACTTC
CASSLAAGQPAPYEQYF
>TRBD2|TRBV2|TRBJ2-3|.
TGTGCCAGCAGCCCCGGGACTAGGGGCACAGATACGCAGTATTTT
CASSPGTRGTDTQYF
>.|TRBV7-9|TRBJ2-7|.
TGTGCCAGCAGCCCTGGGGGCAGCGGGAAGGTATCCTACGAGCAGTACTTC
CASSPGGSGKVSYEQYF
>.|TRBV10-3|TRBJ2-7|.
TGTGTGTCGGGTGGTCCCTACGAGCAGTACTTC
CVSGGPYEQYF
>.|TRBV24-1|TRBJ1-1|few
TGTGCCACCAGTGATTTCGGGAACACTGAAGCTTTCTTT
CATSDFGNTEAFF
>.|TRBV11-2|TRBJ2-2|.
TGTGCCAGCAGCTTGGGGCAGAACACCGGGGAGCTGTTTTTT
CASSLGQNTGELFF
>.|TRBV9|TRBJ1-2|.
TGTGCCAGCAGCGTAGCTCCAGGGGCCTATGGCTACACCTTC
CASSVAPGAYGYTF
>.|TRBV11-2|TRBJ2-2|few
TGTGCCAGCAGCTTAGATTTATGGGCTGGGGAGCTGTTTTTT
CASSLDLWAGELFF
>TRBD1|TRBV6-5|TRBJ2-4|few
TGTGCCAGCAGGCCCGACAGGGCAGCCAAAAACATTCAGTACTTC
CASRPDRAAKNIQYF
>TRBD1|TRBV27|TRBJ1-2|.
TGTGCCAGCAGCTATTGGACAGGGGAGAAAGGCTACACCTTC
CASSYWTGEKGYTF
>.|TRBV6-1|TRBJ1-5|.
TGTGCCAGCAGTGAAGCTCGTTTGGCCCAGCCCCAGCATTTT
CASSEARLAQPQHF
>.|TRBV6-1|TRBJ1-5|.
TGTGCCAGCAGTGAGCTACCCAATCAGCCCCAGCATTTT
CASSELPNQPQHF
>.|TRBV28|TRBJ2-2|.
TGTGCCAGCAGTTACAGGAACTCGAACACCGGGGAGCTGTTTTTT
CASSYRNSNTGELFF
>.|TRBV21-1|TRBJ2-1|.
TGTGCCAGCAGCAAAGAGGGGGCGATCAATGAGCAGTTCTTC
CASSKEGAINEQFF
>TRBD1|TRBV28|TRBJ1-2|.
TGTGCCAGCAGTTCACCGGGACAGGGTATCCCCTTCTATGGCTACACCTTC
CASSSPGQGIPFYGYTF
>.|TRBV10-1|TRBJ1-1|.
TGCGCCAGCAGTGAGTCACTGGGCATGGGCACTGAAGCTTTCTTT
CASSESLGMGTEAFF
>.|TRBV9|TRBJ1-4|.
TGTGCCAGCAGCGAAAGGGCAGGGGCTGGGGAAAAACTGTTTTTT
CASSERAGAGEKLFF
>TRBD1|TRBV19|TRBJ1-1|.
TGTGCCAGTAGTTACAGGGGGAACGGGATGAACACTGAAGCTTTCTTT
CASSYRGNGMNTEAFF
>.|TRBV21-1|TRBJ2-1|.
TGTGCCAGCAGCAAAGGATCTAGAAGCTACAATGAGCAGTTCTTC
CASSKGSRSYNEQFF
>.|TRBV6-6|TRBJ1-5|.
TGTGCCAGCAGCCCGATCTCGACTGCGCCCCAGCATTTT
CASSPISTAPQHF
>.|TRBV12-3/TRBV12-4|TRBJ1-1|.
TGTGCCAGCAGTTTGGGGGACACGCTCACGGGTTTCTTT
CASSLGDTLTGFF
>.|TRBV18|TRBJ2-1|.
TGTGCCAGCTCCCCCCTCAATGAGCAGTTCTTC
CASSPLNEQFF
>.|TRBV7-9|TRBJ2-5|.
TGTGCCAGCAGCCCCAGACTCGGGGGGCTACAAGAGACCCAGTACTTC
CASSPRLGGLQETQYF
>.|TRBV29-1|TRBJ1-4|.
TGCAGCGTTGGGGGCAGGCAGAATGAAAAACTGTTTTTT
CSVGGRQNEKLFF
>.|TRBV29-1|TRBJ2-7|.
TGCAGCGTTGACCGTTTACGCGACGAGCAGTACTTC
CSVDRLRDEQYF
>.|TRBV15|TRBJ2-3|.
TGTGCCACCAGCAGAGATAGGAGCGGTACAGATACGCAGTATTTT
CATSRDRSGTDTQYF
>TRBD2|TRBV6-4|TRBJ2-1|once
TGTGCCAGCAGTCTGGGACTAGCGGGAGGGAGCAATGAGCAGTTCTTC
CASSLGLAGGSNEQFF
>.|TRBV28|TRBJ2-2|.
TGTGCCAGCAGTTTGCGGGTGTCCACCGGGGAGCTGTTTTTT
CASSLRVSTGELFF
>.|TRBV10-3|TRBJ2-3|once
TGTGCCATCAGTGAGAAGCCTAGAGAGACAGATACGCAGTATTTT
CAISEKPRETDTQYF
>.|TRBV6-5|TRBJ2-5|.
TGTGCCAGCAGTTACAGCGGACAGTCGGGAGAGACCCAGTACTTC
CASSYSGQSGETQYF
>TRBD1|TRBV6-5|TRBJ1-2|.
TGTGCCAGTAACCCGGGACAGGGGATCTATGGCTACACCTTC
CASNPGQGIYGYTF